The 22 T cell receptor beta chains below come from one sample, sequenced in a study of T cell responses to AZD1222 COVID-19 vaccine. Clones were read by immunoSEQ multiplex PCR, and TCRdb kept only the in-frame ones, dropping some. The repertoire holds about 73,000 clones, with roughly 75% as singletons. The sample consisted of peripheral blood, taken 28 days after the second AZD1222 dose. These receptors were collected from an adult who received the AZD1222 COVID-19 vaccine.

This rearrangement joins TRBV19 to TRBJ2-1, with 7 bases identical to TRBD1. The CDR3 length is 13 residues. V shed 5 bases and J 8 bases; nucleotides not matched to a gene: 6. Germline V lookup: CDR1 LNHDA, CDR2 SQIVND (reference sequence). The CDR3 spells CASSADRVDEQFF. The CDR3 DNA sequence: TGTGCCAGTAGTGCCGACAGGGTAGATGAGCAGTTCTTC.

The chain has TRBV2 and TRBJ1-6, with D possibly matching TRBD1 (5 bases). This CDR3 has 13 residues. Trimming took 6 bases from V and 7 from J, leaving 10 bases between them. Per germline, CDR1 SNHLY and CDR2 FYNNEI. In DNA, the CDR3 is TGTGCCAGCAGGCTACAGGAAAATTCACCCCTCCACTTT. This translates into CASRLQENSPLHF.

The chain has TRBV7-2 and TRBJ2-3; D unresolved. V dropped 4 bases and J dropped 6 bases, with 17 bases sitting between them. There are 15 residues in the CDR3. Germline-derived CDR1 and CDR2 are SGHTA and FQGNSA. DNA for the CDR3: TGTGCCAGCAGCTATGGTACCTTGGGCAGGGATACGCAGTATTTT. It is translated as CASSYGTLGRDTQYF.

There are a few counts of this clone. The chain uses TRBV5-1 and TRBJ2-7; D call uncertain. The germline V gene encodes CDR1 SGHRS and CDR2 YFSETQ. This CDR3 region has 11 residues. Between the trimmed V and J ends, which lost 4 bases and 7 bases, there was a span of 9 bases. CDR3 protein: CASSLAQEQYF. The CDR3 region has the DNA TGCGCCAGCAGCCTCGCCCAGGAGCAGTACTTC.

CDR3 DNA: TGTGCCAGTAGTGGCAGACAGGGGATTCCTTTTGGCAATCAGCCCCAGCATTTT. Residues: CASSGRQGIPFGNQPQHF. The V call is TRBV19, the J call TRBJ1-5; TRBD1 matches at 8 bases. The germline V gene encodes CDR1 LNHDA and CDR2 SQIVND (reference sequence). Trimming removed 5 bases from V and 2 bases from J; junction bases left unmatched: 14. The CDR3 runs to 18 residues.

This clone was found a few times. This chain joins TRBV18 and TRBJ1-5; TRBD1 might be the D (6 bases). The CDR3 length is 12 residues. CDR1 and CDR2 from the germline V gene are KGHSH and LQKENI. V shed 6 bases and J shed 7 bases, with 10 bases lying between them. CDR3 DNA: TGTGCCAGCTCGTCAGGGGAACAGCCCCAGCATTTT. Its translation is CASSSGEQPQHF. Using reference TRBV18 and TRBJ1-5 for the parts outside the CDR3, the full variable domain is NAGVMQNPRHLVRRRGQEARLRCSPMKGHSHVYWYRQLPEEGLKFMVYLQKENIIDESGMPKERFSAEFPKEGPSILRIQQVVRGDSAAYFCASSSGEQPQHFGDGTRLSIL.

The chain has TRBV5-1 and TRBJ1-4; the D is unclear. The germline gives CDR1 SGHRS, CDR2 YFSETQ. The CDR3 has 17 amino acids. Trimming removed 4 bases at V and 7 bases at J, with 23 bases between. The CDR3 region is CASSPGVVGAISEKLFF. CDR3 coding DNA: TGCGCCAGCAGCCCCGGAGTGGTGGGCGCAATCAGTGAAAAACTGTTTTTT.

The chain carries TRBV28 and TRBJ2-1; possibly TRBD1 for D (6 bases). Germline V gene lookup returns CDR1 MDHEN and CDR2 SYDVKM. Deletions cut 3 bases from V and 3 bases from J, with 12 bases between. The CDR3 consists of 15 residues. Here the CDR3 reads CASSLGDKNYNEQFF. The CDR3 DNA follows: TGTGCCAGCAGTTTGGGGGACAAGAACTACAATGAGCAGTTCTTC.

V is TRBV19 and J is TRBJ2-5; tentative D call: TRBD1 (6 bases). In germline, CDR1 is LNHDA, CDR2 SQIVND (reference sequence). This CDR3 is 15 amino acids long. V was shortened by 3 bases and J by 8 bases, with 19 bases between the two germline ends. The CDR3 DNA reads as TGTGCCAGTAGTATGGCATCGGATACAGGGAATACCCAGTACTTC. Protein sequence: CASSMASDTGNTQYF.

This clone was seen a handful of times. The genes are TRBV3-1 (or the pseudogene TRBV3-2) and TRBJ1-2; unclear D gene. V shed 5 bases and J shed 6 bases, with 10 bases lying between them. CDR1 and CDR2 (germline): LGHDT, YNNKEL (reference sequence). This CDR3 spans 12 amino acids. Written as DNA, the CDR3 is TGTGCCAGCAGCACTACCACTGATGGCTACACCTTC. This codes for CASSTTTDGYTF.

The chain has TRBV7-8 and TRBJ2-1; tentative D call: TRBD2 (6 bases). The germline V gene has CDR1 SGHVS and CDR2 FQNEAQ. This CDR3 is 16 amino acids long. Trimming stripped 4 bases from V and 2 bases from J, with 15 bases between. This chain's CDR3 is CASSSAGTRAYNEQFF. The DNA for the CDR3 is TGTGCCAGCAGCTCAGCGGGTACCCGGGCCTACAATGAGCAGTTCTTC.

This chain links TRBV7-3 with TRBJ1-1; D gene ambiguous. Germline V lookup: CDR1 SGHTA, CDR2 FQGTGA. The CDR3 is made up of 14 amino acids. V gave up 1 base and J gave up 1 base, with 7 bases separating them. CDR3 sequence: CASSLNTENTEAFF. DNA of the CDR3: TGTGCCAGCAGCTTAAATACAGAGAACACTGAAGCTTTCTTT.

The genes are TRBV5-5 and TRBJ2-2, with D maybe TRBD1 (6 bases). The germline V gene encodes CDR1 SGHKS and CDR2 YYEKEE (reference sequence). V dropped 6 bases and J dropped 1 base, with 16 bases sitting between them. This CDR3 has 16 residues. The CDR3 bases are TGTGCCAGCACCTTCTCGGACAGCCTGAACACCGGGGAGCTGTTTTTT. This encodes CASTFSDSLNTGELFF.

This clone was detected a few times. V gene TRBV5-1 combines with J gene TRBJ2-3, with TRBD2 matching over 9 bases. The length of the CDR3 is 15 residues. J lost 2 bases, V lost 4 bases, and 5 bases had no gene match. CDR1 and CDR2 from the germline V gene are SGHRS and YFSETQ. The DNA of the CDR3 is TGCGCCAGCAGCGCTAGGACTAGCGCCACAGATACGCAGTATTTT. It yields the protein CASSARTSATDTQYF.

The chain is built from TRBV11-2 and TRBJ1-1, with a tentative D call TRBD1 (5 bases). The CDR3 loop spans 12 amino acids. Deletions cut 0 bases from V and 11 bases from J, with 10 bases between. CDR1 SGHAT and CDR2 FQNNGV come from the germline V gene. Here the CDR3 reads CASSLDEGRAFF. CDR3 nucleotides: TGTGCCAGCAGCTTAGATGAGGGGAGGGCTTTCTTT.

This sequence joins TRBV29-1 and TRBJ1-1; D is unclear. Deletions cut 5 bases from V and 2 bases from J, with 12 bases between. This CDR3 is built from 13 residues. Per the germline V gene, CDR1 is SQVTM and CDR2 is ANQGSEA. This CDR3 reads CSVKFPSNTEAFF. For the CDR3, the DNA is TGCAGCGTTAAGTTCCCAAGTAACACTGAAGCTTTCTTT.

This clone was seen only a few times. J is TRBJ2-5 and V is TRBV5-6; D not resolved. The CDR3 extends over 17 amino acids. V was clipped by 2 bases and J by 2 bases, with 19 bases between them. CDR1 is SGHDT, CDR2 YYEEEE, per germline. In DNA, the CDR3 is TGTGCCAGCAGCTTAGATGTATCTAGACAACCTCAAGAGACCCAGTACTTC. Translated, it gives CASSLDVSRQPQETQYF.

The chain combines TRBV7-8 with TRBJ1-2; D unclear. The CDR3 covers 14 residues. Looked up from germline, CDR1 is SGHVS and CDR2 is FQNEAQ. Trimming left V 3 bases short and J 0 bases short, with 8 bases between. Here the CDR3 DNA reads TGTGCCAGCAGCTTGAACACCGCTAACTATGGCTACACCTTC. Its translation is CASSLNTANYGYTF.

The gene calls are TRBV9 and TRBJ1-6; D is unclear. CDR1 is SGDLS, CDR2 YYNGEE, per germline. V was clipped by 1 base and J by 9 bases, with 11 bases between them. The CDR3 runs 14 residues. The CDR3 loop is CASSVLGIGSPLHF. For the CDR3, the DNA is TGTGCCAGCAGCGTACTAGGGATTGGTTCACCCCTCCACTTT.

The gene calls are TRBV6-2 or TRBV6-3 and TRBJ1-2, with TRBD1 matching over 12 bases. Germline lookup yields CDR1 MNHEY and CDR2 SVGEGT. This CDR3 spans 14 amino acids. J was trimmed by 7 bases and V by 5 bases; bases with no gene match: 5. The CDR3 loop is CASSAGTGGFGYTF. CDR3 coding DNA: TGTGCCAGCAGTGCCGGGACAGGGGGCTTTGGCTACACCTTC.

DNA of the CDR3: TGTGCCAGCAGCCAAGATACAGTCAGGGGGGTGAACACTGAAGCTTTCTTT. Translation: CASSQDTVRGVNTEAFF. The rearrangement uses TRBV3-1 (or the pseudogene TRBV3-2) and TRBJ1-1; TRBD1 agrees at 7 bases. Germline loops: CDR1 LGHDT, CDR2 YNNKEL (reference sequence). V was clipped by 0 bases and J by 0 bases; unmatched bases: 7. This CDR3 has 17 residues.

This chain links TRBV13 with TRBJ2-1, with D maybe TRBD2 (5 bases). This CDR3 contains 12 residues. Germline V gene lookup returns CDR1 PRHDT and CDR2 FYEKMQ (reference sequence). Trimming left V 2 bases short and J 9 bases short, with 8 bases between. The chain's CDR3 is CASSLFRGEQFF. In DNA form, the CDR3 reads TGTGCCAGCAGCTTATTCCGGGGTGAGCAGTTCTTC.